A selection of T cell receptor beta chains follows, all from one sample in a study of blood T cell repertoires in COVID-19. The assay was immunoSEQ multiplex PCR, and TCRdb's table has in-frame clones only and misses some. Of 250,000 to 300,000 clones detected, over 75% appear once; the ten largest clones hold 5.1%. The material sequenced was peripheral blood. The receptors were gathered from a middle-aged man with active or convalescent COVID-19. The CDR3 runs from the conserved cysteine through the conserved F or W. The order of the fields is V gene, CDR3 protein.

V gene: TRBV6-4
CDR3 protein: CASSGDRDSPLHF

V gene: TRBV6-5
CDR3 protein: CASSRDRSVEQYF

V gene: TRBV7-9
CDR3 protein: CASSLGLAETQYF

V gene: TRBV6-6
CDR3 protein: CASSLQGGNNSPLHF

V gene: TRBV7-8
CDR3 protein: CASSLPTSGRAKGNEQFF

V gene: TRBV5-1
CDR3 protein: CASSLERGQIYTF

V gene: TRBV9
CDR3 protein: CASSSRTGYYETQYF

V gene: TRBV9
CDR3 protein: CASSVGASGIFDEQYF

V gene: TRBV19
CDR3 protein: CASSWGGPMNEQYF

V gene: TRBV19
CDR3 protein: CASSSPGQGANEQYF

V gene: TRBV6-5
CDR3 protein: CASSYIGEQYF

V gene: TRBV2
CDR3 protein: CASNRGNSNQPQHF

V gene: TRBV29-1
CDR3 protein: CSSSQGASDTQYF

V gene: TRBV19
CDR3 protein: CASSTPGNNEQFF

V gene: TRBV28
CDR3 protein: CASSPIRTSGKRPDEQFF

V gene: TRBV18
CDR3 protein: CASSRDRDYTF

V gene: TRBV28
CDR3 protein: CASSLVQGEGEKLFF

V gene: TRBV3-1/TRBV3-2
CDR3 protein: CASSQSPTYNEQFF

V gene: TRBV5-1
CDR3 protein: CASSFSGVNEKLFF

V gene: TRBV6-5
CDR3 protein: CASRPLGGEVEQYF

V gene: TRBV11-3
CDR3 protein: CASSPGTSGRLLQETQYF

V gene: TRBV5-1
CDR3 protein: CASSLSGRAVEPQHF

V gene: TRBV2
CDR3 protein: CASSVSGTADTQYF

V gene: TRBV7-9
CDR3 protein: CASSLPPGANVLTF

V gene: TRBV19
CDR3 protein: CASSIADWLAGAYNEQFF

V gene: TRBV11-2
CDR3 protein: CASSLSGTGEQYF

V gene: TRBV2
CDR3 protein: CASTTGQGRGDTEAFF

V gene: TRBV6-5
CDR3 protein: CASNMGDLNTEAFF

V gene: TRBV11-3
CDR3 protein: CASGGPVTGELFF

V gene: TRBV11-1
CDR3 protein: CASTEDRGREAFF

V gene: TRBV25-1
CDR3 protein: CASSEFDSRYGYTF

V gene: TRBV11-2
CDR3 protein: CASSLDLNRVYEQYF

V gene: TRBV7-9
CDR3 protein: CASSLQGGSYEQYF

V gene: TRBV6-2/TRBV6-3
CDR3 protein: CASSWRLGGKNIQYF

V gene: TRBV5-5
CDR3 protein: CASSLTSGTSEQFF

V gene: TRBV19
CDR3 protein: CASRMGGPYGYTF

V gene: TRBV9
CDR3 protein: CASSPTNANEKLFF

V gene: TRBV6-6
CDR3 protein: CASSAHRGRETQYF

V gene: TRBV18
CDR3 protein: CASSQGFRNQPQHF

V gene: TRBV7-2
CDR3 protein: CASSLMGGVNEQFF

V gene: TRBV6-5
CDR3 protein: CASSYRGQMNTEAFF